This TCR beta chain stems from a study of T-cell memory formation after mild COVID-19. Study-level background: Among the donors, TCR clusters were largely specific to each donor.

This CDR3 contains 14 residues. Deletions cut 6 bases from V and 7 bases from J, with 16 bases between. The germline V gene has CDR1 MRHNA and CDR2 SNTAGT. Study findings and constraints: Contracting CD4+ clones lay largely in CM and EM, with CD8+ ones residing in EMRA. Nothing confirmed that second-wave clones peaking on day 37 were specific for SARS-CoV-2.

In the case of this clonotype: Its antigen is undetermined.

MiXCR, applied by TCRdb to the 5' RACE reads, yields one record per CDR3 protein. The data show approximately 250,000 distinct CDR3 sequences, 16% seen once. Sequencing was carried out using PBMCs or a T cell subset sorted from them (not recorded which). The rearrangement uses TRBV6-4 and TRBJ2-1; perhaps TRBD1 as D (8 bases). The clonotype originates from a man between 18 and 35 years old who had mild COVID-19 (a few samples of this study predate the infection). Cell type and time point are not known. The CDR3 region has the DNA TGTGCCAGCAGCCAGACAGGGGAGGGAAATGAGCAGTTCTTC. Translating it yields CASSQTGEGNEQFF.